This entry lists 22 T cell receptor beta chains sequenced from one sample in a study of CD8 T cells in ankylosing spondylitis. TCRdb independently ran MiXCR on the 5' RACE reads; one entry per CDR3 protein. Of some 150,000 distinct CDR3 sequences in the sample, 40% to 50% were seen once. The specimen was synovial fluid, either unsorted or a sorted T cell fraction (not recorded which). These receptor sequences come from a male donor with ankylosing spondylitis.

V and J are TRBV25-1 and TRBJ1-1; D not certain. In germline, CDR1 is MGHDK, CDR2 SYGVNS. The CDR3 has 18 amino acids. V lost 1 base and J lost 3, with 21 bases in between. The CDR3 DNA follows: TGTGCCAGCAGTGAATCTTATTTGGCTGCGGGTTTGTACACTGAAGCTTTCTTT. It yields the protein CASSESYLAAGLYTEAFF. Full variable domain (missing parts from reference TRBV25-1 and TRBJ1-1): EADIYQTPRYLVIGTGKKITLECSQTMGHDKMYWYQQDPGMELHLIHYSYGVNSTEKGDLSSESTVSRIRTEHFPLTLESARPSHTSQYLCASSESYLAAGLYTEAFFGQGTRLTVV.

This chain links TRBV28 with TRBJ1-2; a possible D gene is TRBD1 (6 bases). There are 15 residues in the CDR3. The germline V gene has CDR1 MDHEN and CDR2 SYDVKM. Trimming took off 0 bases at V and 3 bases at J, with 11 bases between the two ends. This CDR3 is CASSLWQGPYYGYTF. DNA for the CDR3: TGTGCCAGCAGTTTATGGCAGGGGCCATACTATGGCTACACCTTC.

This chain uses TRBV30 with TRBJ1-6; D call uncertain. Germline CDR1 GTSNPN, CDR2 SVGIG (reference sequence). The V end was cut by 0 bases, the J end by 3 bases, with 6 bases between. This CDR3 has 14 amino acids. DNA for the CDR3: TGTGCCTGGAGTGTACAGAACTATAATTCACCCCTCCACTTT. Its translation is CAWSVQNYNSPLHF.

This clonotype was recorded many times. CDR3 nucleotides: TGCGCCAGCAGCCAAGGCTCCTCAGGTTCTAGCACAGATACGCAGTATTTT. Its translation is CASSQGSSGSSTDTQYF. This chain joins TRBV4-3 and TRBJ2-3; D ambiguous. Germline loops: CDR1 LGHNA, CDR2 YSLEER. Deletions cut 1 base from V and 0 bases from J, with 14 bases between. This CDR3 spans 17 amino acids.

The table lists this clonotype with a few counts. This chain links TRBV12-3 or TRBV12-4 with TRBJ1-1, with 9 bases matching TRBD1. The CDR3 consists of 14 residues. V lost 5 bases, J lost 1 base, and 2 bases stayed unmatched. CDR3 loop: CASSRTGANTEAFF. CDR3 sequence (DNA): TGTGCCAGCAGTCGGACAGGGGCGAACACTGAAGCTTTCTTT.

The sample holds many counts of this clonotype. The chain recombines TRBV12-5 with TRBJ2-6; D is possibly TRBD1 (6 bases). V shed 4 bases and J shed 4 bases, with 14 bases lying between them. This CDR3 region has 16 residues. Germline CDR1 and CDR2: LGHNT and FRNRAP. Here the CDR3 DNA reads TGTGCTAGTGGTTGGGGCAGGGGTTCCGGGGCCAACGTCCTGACTTTC. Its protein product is CASGWGRGSGANVLTF.

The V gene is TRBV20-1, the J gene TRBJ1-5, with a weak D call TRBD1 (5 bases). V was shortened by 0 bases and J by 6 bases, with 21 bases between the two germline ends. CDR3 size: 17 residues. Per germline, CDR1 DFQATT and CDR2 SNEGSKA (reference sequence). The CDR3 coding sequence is TGCAGTGCTAGAGATCGGCGGGGCTTCGCACGGGGTCAGCCCCAGCATTTT. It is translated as CSARDRRGFARGQPQHF.

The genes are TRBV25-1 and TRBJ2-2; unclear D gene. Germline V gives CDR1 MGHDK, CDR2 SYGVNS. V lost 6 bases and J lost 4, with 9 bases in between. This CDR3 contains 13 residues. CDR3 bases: TGTGCCAGCAGCGGCAGGAGCACCGGGGAGCTGTTTTTT. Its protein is CASSGRSTGELFF. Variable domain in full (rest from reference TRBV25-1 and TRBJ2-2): EADIYQTPRYLVIGTGKKITLECSQTMGHDKMYWYQQDPGMELHLIHYSYGVNSTEKGDLSSESTVSRIRTEHFPLTLESARPSHTSQYLCASSGRSTGELFFGEGSRLTVL.

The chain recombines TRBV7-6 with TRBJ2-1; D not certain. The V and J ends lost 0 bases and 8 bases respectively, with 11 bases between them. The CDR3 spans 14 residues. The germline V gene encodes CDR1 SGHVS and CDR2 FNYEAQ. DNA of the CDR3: TGTGCCAGCAGCTTAGCCTACGGATCCCATGAGCAGTTCTTC. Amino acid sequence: CASSLAYGSHEQFF.

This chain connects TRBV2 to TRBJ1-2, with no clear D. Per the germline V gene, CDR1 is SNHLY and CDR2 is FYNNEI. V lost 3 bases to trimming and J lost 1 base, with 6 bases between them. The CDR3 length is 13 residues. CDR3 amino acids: CASSEHNNYGYTF. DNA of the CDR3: TGTGCCAGCAGTGAGCACAATAACTATGGCTACACCTTC.

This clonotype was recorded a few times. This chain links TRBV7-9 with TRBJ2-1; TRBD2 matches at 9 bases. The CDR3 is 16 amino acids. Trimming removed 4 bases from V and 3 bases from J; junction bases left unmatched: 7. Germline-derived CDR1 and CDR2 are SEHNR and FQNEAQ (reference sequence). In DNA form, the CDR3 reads TGTGCCAGCAGCTCTAGCGGGACCACCTTCTACAATGAGCAGTTCTTC. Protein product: CASSSSGTTFYNEQFF.

CDR3 residues: CASSLEVGGWTEAFF. DNA for the CDR3: TGTGCCAGCAGTTTAGAGGTCGGGGGGTGGACTGAAGCTTTCTTT. The V gene is TRBV27, the J gene TRBJ1-1; possible D gene TRBD1, 5 bases. The CDR3 has 15 residues. CDR1 and CDR2 from the germline V gene are MNHEY and SMNVEV (reference sequence). Deletions cut 2 bases from V and 5 bases from J, with 15 bases between.

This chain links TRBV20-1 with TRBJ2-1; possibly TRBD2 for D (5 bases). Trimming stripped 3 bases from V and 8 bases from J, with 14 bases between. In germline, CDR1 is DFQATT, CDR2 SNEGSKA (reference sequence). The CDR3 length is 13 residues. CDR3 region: CSARDFPPHEQFF. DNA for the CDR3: TGCAGTGCTAGGGACTTTCCCCCCCATGAGCAGTTCTTC.

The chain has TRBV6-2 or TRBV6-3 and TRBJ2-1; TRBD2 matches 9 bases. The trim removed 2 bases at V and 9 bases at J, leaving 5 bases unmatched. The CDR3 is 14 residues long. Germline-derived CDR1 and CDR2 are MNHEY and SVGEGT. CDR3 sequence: CASSYRLAGSEQFF. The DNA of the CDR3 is TGTGCCAGCAGTTACCGGCTAGCGGGAAGTGAGCAGTTCTTC.

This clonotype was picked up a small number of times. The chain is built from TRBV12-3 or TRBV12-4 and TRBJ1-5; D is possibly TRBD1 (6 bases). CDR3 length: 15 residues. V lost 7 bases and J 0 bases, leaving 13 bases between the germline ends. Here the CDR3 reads CASKWGAFSNQPQHF. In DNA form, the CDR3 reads TGTGCCAGCAAGTGGGGGGCTTTTAGCAATCAGCCCCAGCATTTT.

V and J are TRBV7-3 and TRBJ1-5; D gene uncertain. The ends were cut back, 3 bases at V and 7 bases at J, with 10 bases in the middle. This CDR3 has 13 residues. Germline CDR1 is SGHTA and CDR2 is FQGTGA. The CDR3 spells CASSFTAGQPQHF. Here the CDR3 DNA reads TGTGCCAGCAGCTTCACTGCGGGGCAGCCCCAGCATTTT.

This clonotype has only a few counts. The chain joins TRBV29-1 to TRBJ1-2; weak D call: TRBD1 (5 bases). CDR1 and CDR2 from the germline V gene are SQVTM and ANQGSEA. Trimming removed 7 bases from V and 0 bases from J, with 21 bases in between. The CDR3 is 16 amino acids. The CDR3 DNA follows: TGCAGCGCTGTCGACAGCGGACCCCGTTCTAACTATGGCTACACCTTC. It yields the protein CSAVDSGPRSNYGYTF. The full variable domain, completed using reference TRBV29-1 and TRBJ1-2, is SAVISQKPSRDICQRGTSLTIQCQVDSQVTMMFWYRQQPGQSLTLIATANQGSEATYESGFVIDKFPISRPNLTFSTLTVSNMSPEDSSIYLCSAVDSGPRSNYGYTFGSGTRLTVV.

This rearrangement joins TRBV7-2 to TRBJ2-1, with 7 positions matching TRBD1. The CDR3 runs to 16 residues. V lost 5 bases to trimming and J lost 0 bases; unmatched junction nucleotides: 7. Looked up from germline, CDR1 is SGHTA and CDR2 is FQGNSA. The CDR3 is CASSIYGDSSYNEQFF. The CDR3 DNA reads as TGTGCCAGCAGCATCTATGGGGACAGCTCCTACAATGAGCAGTTCTTC.

The CDR3 nucleotides are TGCGCCAGCAGCCAAGAAACACTGGGGACGTTCCTGTTTTTT. Its protein is CASSQETLGTFLFF. V gene TRBV4-1 combines with J gene TRBJ1-4; weak D call: TRBD1 (5 bases). There are 14 residues in the CDR3. V was cut by 0 bases and J by 14 bases, with 16 bases left in between. Germline lookup yields CDR1 MGHRA and CDR2 YSYEKL.

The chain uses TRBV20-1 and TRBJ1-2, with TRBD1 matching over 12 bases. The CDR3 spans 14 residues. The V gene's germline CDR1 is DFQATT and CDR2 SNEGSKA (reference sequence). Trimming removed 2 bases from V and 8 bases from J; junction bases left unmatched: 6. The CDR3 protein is CSARTGQGALGYTF. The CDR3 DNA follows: TGCAGTGCTAGAACGGGACAGGGGGCGCTAGGCTACACCTTC.

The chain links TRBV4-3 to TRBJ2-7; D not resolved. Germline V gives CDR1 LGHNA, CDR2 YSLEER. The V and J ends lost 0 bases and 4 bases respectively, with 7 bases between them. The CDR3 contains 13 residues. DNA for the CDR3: TGCGCCAGCAGCCAAGATAAAGGTTACGAGCAGTACTTC. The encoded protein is CASSQDKGYEQYF.

Here the CDR3 reads CASSFWGSGNFLEQFF. CDR3 DNA sequence: TGTGCCAGCAGCTTCTGGGGTAGCGGGAACTTTCTTGAGCAGTTCTTC. This chain connects TRBV7-2 to TRBJ2-1, with TRBD2 matching over 8 bases. V shed 3 bases and J 9 bases; nucleotides not matched to a gene: 13. CDR3 size: 16 residues. CDR1 and CDR2 from the germline V gene are SGHTA and FQGNSA.